This T cell receptor (beta chain) was found in a study of blood T cells in healthy people across ages. Approximately 9.4 milliliters was the volume of peripheral blood drawn from each donor. This CDR3 contains 15 residues. V was clipped by 5 bases and J by 7 bases, with 15 bases between them. Then a second PCR, running roughly 6 to 11 cycles, was carried out with a sample-barcoded 5' primer and a J-beta primer mix. TCRdb itself ran the 5' RACE reads through MiXCR, one entry per CDR3 protein. This table has 550,000 to 800,000 distinct CDR3 sequences, around 20% appearing once. This receptor was taken from a man between 70 and 80 years old in good health. The material sequenced was blood. The chain joins TRBV12-3 or TRBV12-4 to TRBJ1-6; D unclear. The DNA for the CDR3 is TGTGCCAGCAGTCCCTACCCTCCTTCAAATTCACCCCTCCACTTT. It codes for CASSPYPPSNSPLHF.